This passage covers 9 T cell receptor beta chains from one sample sequenced in a study of T cell responses to AZD1222 COVID-19 vaccine. The method was immunoSEQ multiplex PCR; TCRdb's version includes in-frame clones alone and lacks a portion of them. The sample contains around 140,000 clones, roughly 89% of which appear only once. Sample: peripheral blood, taken 28 days after the second dose of the MenACWY control vaccine. The receptors here all came from an adult who received the MenACWY meningococcal vaccine as a control.

The chain couples TRBV12-3 or TRBV12-4 to TRBJ2-5; D is unclear. This CDR3 has 12 amino acids. The V end lost 9 bases, the J end lost 0 bases, and 8 bases lay between the germline ends. In DNA, the CDR3 is TGTGCCAGTACAGTGAACCAAGAGACCCAGTACTTC. Amino acids: CASTVNQETQYF.

This CDR3 is CASSSPGLGSYEQYF. The DNA for the CDR3 is TGTGCCAGCAGTTCTCCCGGACTAGGCTCCTACGAGCAGTACTTC. V usage is TRBV27 and J usage is TRBJ2-7; 7 positions match TRBD2. V was pared by 4 bases and J by 0 bases, with 6 bases of the junction left unmatched. The CDR3 length is 15 residues. CDR1 MNHEY and CDR2 SMNVEV come from the germline V gene (reference sequence).

V usage is TRBV28 and J usage is TRBJ2-3; TRBD2 aligns across 7 bases. CDR1 is MDHEN and CDR2 is SYDVKM in the germline V gene. The ends lost 10 bases at V and 3 bases at J; junction bases unmatched: 10. The CDR3 sequence is 14 residues long. The CDR3: CAIRAGVRTDTQYF. CDR3 in DNA: TGTGCCATACGGGCGGGGGTCCGGACAGATACGCAGTATTTT.

This chain connects TRBV2 to TRBJ2-1, with TRBD1 identical over 8 bases. Looked up from germline, CDR1 is SNHLY and CDR2 is FYNNEI. Germline trimming cut 3 bases from V and 0 bases from J; bases unmatched to any gene: 7. This CDR3 has 17 residues. The DNA for the CDR3 is TGTGCCAGCAGTGAGGGGACAGGATTGAGCTCCTACAATGAGCAGTTCTTC. Translating gives CASSEGTGLSSYNEQFF.

The chain is built from TRBV5-6 and TRBJ2-3; D is uncertain. The CDR3 runs to 12 residues. Germline-derived CDR1 and CDR2 are SGHDT and YYEEEE. V lost 2 bases and J 5 bases, leaving 6 bases between the germline ends. CDR3 protein: CASSFTVDTQYF. The CDR3 nucleotides read TGTGCCAGCAGCTTCACAGTAGATACGCAGTATTTT.

This rearrangement joins TRBV4-3 to TRBJ1-2; 8 nucleotides align to TRBD1. The length of the CDR3 is 15 residues. The germline V gene encodes CDR1 LGHNA and CDR2 YSLEER. V shed 4 bases, J shed 4 bases, and the junction held 8 bases outside the gene matches. The CDR3 protein is CASSRGQGLSYGYTF. In nucleotides, the CDR3 is TGCGCCAGCAGCCGAGGACAGGGACTCAGCTATGGCTACACCTTC.

This chain links TRBV29-1 with TRBJ2-1; D is unclear. From germline, CDR1 is SQVTM and CDR2 ANQGSEA. The V end lost 6 bases, the J end lost 7 bases, and 7 bases lay between the germline ends. This CDR3 comprises 10 residues. The CDR3, as DNA: TGCAGCGTAAAAGGGAATGAGCAGTTCTTC. Amino acids: CSVKGNEQFF.

The chain couples TRBV18 to TRBJ1-2, with unresolved D. V lost 8 bases to trimming and J lost 0 bases, with 10 bases between them. Germline V gene lookup returns CDR1 KGHSH and CDR2 LQKENI. The CDR3 runs 13 residues. The CDR3 DNA reads TGTGCCAGCCAGGACGGTGCTAACTATGGCTACACCTTC. Encoded protein: CASQDGANYGYTF. Full variable domain (outside the CDR3, taken from reference TRBV18 and TRBJ1-2): NAGVMQNPRHLVRRRGQEARLRCSPMKGHSHVYWYRQLPEEGLKFMVYLQKENIIDESGMPKERFSAEFPKEGPSILRIQQVVRGDSAAYFCASQDGANYGYTFGSGTRLTVV.

The rearrangement joins TRBV19 to TRBJ2-2, with TRBD2 identical over 12 bases. The V gene end was trimmed by 5 bases and the J gene end by 7 bases; junction bases not matched to a gene: 8. Germline lookup yields CDR1 LNHDA and CDR2 SQIVND (reference sequence). The CDR3 is made up of 16 amino acids. This chain's CDR3 is CASSPSSGRAHGELFF. The CDR3 DNA follows: TGTGCCAGTAGTCCCTCTAGCGGGAGGGCCCACGGGGAGCTGTTTTTT. Using reference TRBV19 and TRBJ2-2 for the parts outside the CDR3, the full variable domain is DGGITQSPKYLFRKEGQNVTLSCEQNLNHDAMYWYRQDPGQGLRLIYYSQIVNDFQKGDIAEGYSVSREKKESFPLTVTSAQKNPTAFYLCASSPSSGRAHGELFFGEGSRLTVL.